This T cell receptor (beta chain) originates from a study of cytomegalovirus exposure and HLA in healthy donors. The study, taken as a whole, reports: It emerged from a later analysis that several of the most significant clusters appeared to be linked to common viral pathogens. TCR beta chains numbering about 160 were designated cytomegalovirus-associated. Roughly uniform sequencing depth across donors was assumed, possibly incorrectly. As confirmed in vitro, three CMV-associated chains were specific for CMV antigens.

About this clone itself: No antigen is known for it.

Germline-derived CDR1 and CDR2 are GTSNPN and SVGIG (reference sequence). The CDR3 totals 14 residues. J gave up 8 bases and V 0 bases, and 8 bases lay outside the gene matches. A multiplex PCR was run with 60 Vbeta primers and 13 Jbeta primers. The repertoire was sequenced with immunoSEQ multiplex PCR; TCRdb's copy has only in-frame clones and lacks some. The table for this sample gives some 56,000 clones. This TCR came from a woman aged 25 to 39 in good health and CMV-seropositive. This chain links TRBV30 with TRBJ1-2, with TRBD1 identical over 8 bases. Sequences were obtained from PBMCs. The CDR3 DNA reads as TGTGCCTGGAGTGTACCAGGGGGCGCCCTGGGCTACACCTTC. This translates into CAWSVPGGALGYTF.